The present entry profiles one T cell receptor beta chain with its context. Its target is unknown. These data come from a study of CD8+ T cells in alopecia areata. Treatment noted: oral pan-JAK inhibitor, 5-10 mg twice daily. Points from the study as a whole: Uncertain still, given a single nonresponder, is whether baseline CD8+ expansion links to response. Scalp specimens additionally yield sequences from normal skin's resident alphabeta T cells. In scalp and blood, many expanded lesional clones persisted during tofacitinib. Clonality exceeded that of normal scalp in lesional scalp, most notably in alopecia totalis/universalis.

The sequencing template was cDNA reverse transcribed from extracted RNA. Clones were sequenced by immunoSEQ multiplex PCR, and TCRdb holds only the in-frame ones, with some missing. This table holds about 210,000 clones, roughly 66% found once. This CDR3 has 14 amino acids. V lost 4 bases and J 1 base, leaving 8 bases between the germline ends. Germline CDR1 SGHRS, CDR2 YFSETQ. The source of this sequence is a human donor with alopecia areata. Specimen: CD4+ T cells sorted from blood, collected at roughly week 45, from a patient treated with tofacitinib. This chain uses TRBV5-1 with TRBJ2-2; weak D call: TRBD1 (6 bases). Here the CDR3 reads CASSGGQNTGELFF. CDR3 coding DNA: TGCGCCAGCAGCGGGGGACAGAACACCGGGGAGCTGTTTTTT.